This T cell receptor (beta chain) came from a study of OX40 agonist ivuxolimab in advanced cancers. Background on the study: Those treated in dose escalation had hepatocellular carcinoma, melanoma, renal cell cancer or head and neck cancer.

Clones were sequenced by immunoSEQ multiplex PCR, and TCRdb holds only the in-frame ones, with some missing. The sample has 90,000 or so clones, approximately 92% seen once. Study findings and constraints: CD8+ T cells were the subset that, on average, had more expanded clones than CD4+. At 0.1 to 3.0 mg/kg and by week 6, clonal expansion occurred in CD4+ and CD8+ blood T cells.

CDR1 and CDR2 (germline): SGHAT, FQNNGV. This CDR3 region has 16 residues. Regarding this clone: Its antigen is not known.

The receptor was derived from an adult with an advanced solid tumor such as melanoma, head and neck, liver or kidney cancer. V gene TRBV11-2 combines with J gene TRBJ2-5; D may be TRBD2 (5 bases). The DNA end is a closer match to TRBJ2-7, so the J assignment may be wrong. Sequencing used CD4+ or CD8+ T cells sorted from blood, obtained in a trial of the OX40 agonist ivuxolimab. This chain's CDR3 is CASSSHSGWELYEQYF. The CDR3 DNA reads as TGTGCCAGCAGCTCTCACTCAGGATGGGAGCTATACGAGCAGTACTTC.